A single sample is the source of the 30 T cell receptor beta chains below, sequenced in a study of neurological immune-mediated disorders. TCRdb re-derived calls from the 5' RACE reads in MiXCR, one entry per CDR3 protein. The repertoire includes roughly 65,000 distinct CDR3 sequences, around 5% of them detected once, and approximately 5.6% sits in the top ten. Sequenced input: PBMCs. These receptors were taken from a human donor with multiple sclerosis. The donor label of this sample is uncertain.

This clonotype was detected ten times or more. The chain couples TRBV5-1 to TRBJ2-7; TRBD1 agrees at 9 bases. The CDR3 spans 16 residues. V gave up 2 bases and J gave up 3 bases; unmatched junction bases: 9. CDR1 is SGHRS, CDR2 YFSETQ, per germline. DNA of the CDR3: TGCGCCAGCAGCTTCACCTCCGGGACAGGGAACTACGAGCAGTACTTC. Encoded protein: CASSFTSGTGNYEQYF.

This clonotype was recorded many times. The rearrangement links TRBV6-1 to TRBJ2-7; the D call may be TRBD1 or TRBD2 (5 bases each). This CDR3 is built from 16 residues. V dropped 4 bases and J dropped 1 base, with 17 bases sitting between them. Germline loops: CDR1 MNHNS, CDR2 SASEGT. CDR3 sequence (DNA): TGTGCCAGCAGTGCCTCTAGAGGGGCAGGGTCCTACGAGCAGTACTTC. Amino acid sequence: CASSASRGAGSYEQYF.

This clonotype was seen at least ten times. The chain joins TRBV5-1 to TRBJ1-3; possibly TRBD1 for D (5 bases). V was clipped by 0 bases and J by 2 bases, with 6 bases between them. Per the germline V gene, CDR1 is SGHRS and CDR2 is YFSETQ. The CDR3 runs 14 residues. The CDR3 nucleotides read TGCGCCAGCAGCTTGGGGGGGACTGGAAACACCATATATTTT. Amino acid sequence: CASSLGGTGNTIYF.

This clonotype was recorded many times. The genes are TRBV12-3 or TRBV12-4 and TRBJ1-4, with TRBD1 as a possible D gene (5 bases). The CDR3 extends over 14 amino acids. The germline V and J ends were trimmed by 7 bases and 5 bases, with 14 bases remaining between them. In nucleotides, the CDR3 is TGTGCCAGCACCGAGGGACTTACCAATGAAAAACTGTTTTTT. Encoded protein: CASTEGLTNEKLFF.

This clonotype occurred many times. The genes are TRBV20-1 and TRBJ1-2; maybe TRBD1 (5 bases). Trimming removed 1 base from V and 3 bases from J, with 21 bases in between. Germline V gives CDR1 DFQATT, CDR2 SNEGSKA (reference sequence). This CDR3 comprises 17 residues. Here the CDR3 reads CSARALGGSRVDYGYTF. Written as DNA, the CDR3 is TGCAGTGCTAGAGCCCTGGGGGGTTCAAGGGTTGACTATGGCTACACCTTC.

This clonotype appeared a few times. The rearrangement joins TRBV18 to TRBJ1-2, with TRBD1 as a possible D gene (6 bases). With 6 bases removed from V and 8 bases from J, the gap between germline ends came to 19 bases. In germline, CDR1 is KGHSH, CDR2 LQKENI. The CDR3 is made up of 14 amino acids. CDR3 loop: CASSLTGGQGGYTF. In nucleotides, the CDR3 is TGTGCCAGCTCGTTAACCGGGGGGCAGGGAGGCTACACCTTC.

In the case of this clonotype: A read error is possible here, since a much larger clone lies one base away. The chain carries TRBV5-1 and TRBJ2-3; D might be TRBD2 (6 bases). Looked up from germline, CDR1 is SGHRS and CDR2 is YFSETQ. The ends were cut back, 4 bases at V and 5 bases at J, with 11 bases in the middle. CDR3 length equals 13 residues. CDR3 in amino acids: CASSAGSIDTQYF. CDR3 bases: TGCGCCAGCAGCGCGGGGTCCATAGATACGCAGTATTTT.

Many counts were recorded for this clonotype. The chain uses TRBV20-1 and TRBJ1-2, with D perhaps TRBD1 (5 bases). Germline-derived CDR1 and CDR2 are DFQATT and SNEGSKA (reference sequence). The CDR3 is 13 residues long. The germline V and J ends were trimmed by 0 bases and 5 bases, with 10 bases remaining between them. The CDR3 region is CSAREQGLYGYTF. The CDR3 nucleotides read TGCAGTGCTAGAGAGCAGGGTCTTTATGGCTACACCTTC.

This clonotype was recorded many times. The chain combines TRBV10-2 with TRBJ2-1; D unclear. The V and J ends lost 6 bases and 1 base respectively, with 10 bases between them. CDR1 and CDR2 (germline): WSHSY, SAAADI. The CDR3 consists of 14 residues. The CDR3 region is CASRDPGSYNEQFF. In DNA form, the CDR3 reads TGCGCCAGCAGGGACCCCGGTTCCTACAATGAGCAGTTCTTC.

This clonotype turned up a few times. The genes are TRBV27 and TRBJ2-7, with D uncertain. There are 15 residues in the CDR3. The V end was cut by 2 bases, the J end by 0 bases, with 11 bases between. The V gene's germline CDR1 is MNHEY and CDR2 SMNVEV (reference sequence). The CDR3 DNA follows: TGTGCCAGCAGTTTAGACTCGGAGAGCTCCTACGAGCAGTACTTC. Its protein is CASSLDSESSYEQYF.

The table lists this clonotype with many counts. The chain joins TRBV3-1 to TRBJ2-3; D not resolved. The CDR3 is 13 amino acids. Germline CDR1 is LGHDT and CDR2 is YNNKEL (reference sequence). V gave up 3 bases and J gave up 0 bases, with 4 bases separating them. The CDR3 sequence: CASSHRSTDTQYF. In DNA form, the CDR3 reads TGTGCCAGCAGCCATCGAAGCACAGATACGCAGTATTTT.

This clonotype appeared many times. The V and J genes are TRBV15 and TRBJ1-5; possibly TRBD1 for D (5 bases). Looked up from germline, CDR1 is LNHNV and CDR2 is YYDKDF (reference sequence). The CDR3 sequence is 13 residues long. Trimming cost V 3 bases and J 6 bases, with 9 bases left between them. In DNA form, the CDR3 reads TGTGCCACCAGCAGGGGGGTTGGTCAGCCCCAGCATTTT. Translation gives CATSRGVGQPQHF.

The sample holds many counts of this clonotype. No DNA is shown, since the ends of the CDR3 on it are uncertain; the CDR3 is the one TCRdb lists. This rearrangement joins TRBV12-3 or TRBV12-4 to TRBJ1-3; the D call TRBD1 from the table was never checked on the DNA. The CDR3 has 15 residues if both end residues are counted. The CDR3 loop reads CASSFLAGAGNTIYF.

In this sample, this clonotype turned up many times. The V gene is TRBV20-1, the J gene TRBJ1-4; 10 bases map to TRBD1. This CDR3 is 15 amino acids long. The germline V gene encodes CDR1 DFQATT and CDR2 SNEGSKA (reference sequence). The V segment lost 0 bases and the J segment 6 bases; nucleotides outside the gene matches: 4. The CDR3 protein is CSARDRGQGDEKLFF. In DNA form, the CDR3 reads TGCAGTGCTAGAGATCGAGGACAGGGGGATGAAAAACTGTTTTTT.

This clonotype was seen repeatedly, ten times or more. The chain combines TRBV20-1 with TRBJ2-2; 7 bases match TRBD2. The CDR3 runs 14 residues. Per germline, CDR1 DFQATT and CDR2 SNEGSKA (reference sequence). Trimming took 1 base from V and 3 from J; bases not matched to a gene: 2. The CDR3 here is CSARAGGDTGELFF. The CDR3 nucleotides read TGCAGTGCTAGAGCGGGGGGTGACACCGGGGAGCTGTTTTTT.

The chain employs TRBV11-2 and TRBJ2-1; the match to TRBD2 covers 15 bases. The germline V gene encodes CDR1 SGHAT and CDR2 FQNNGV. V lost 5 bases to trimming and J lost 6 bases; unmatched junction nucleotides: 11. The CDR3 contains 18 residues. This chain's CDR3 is CASSRGLAGGQTGNEQFF. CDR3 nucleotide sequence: TGTGCCAGCAGCCGGGGACTAGCGGGGGGCCAAACGGGCAATGAGCAGTTCTTC.

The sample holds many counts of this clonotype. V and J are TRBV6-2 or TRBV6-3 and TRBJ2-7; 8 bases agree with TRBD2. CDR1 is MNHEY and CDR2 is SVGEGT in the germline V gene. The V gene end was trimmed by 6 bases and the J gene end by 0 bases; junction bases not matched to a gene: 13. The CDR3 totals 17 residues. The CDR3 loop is CASRPGRLAGSSYEQYF. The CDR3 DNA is TGTGCCAGCAGGCCCGGACGTCTAGCGGGTAGCTCCTACGAGCAGTACTTC.

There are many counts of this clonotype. CDR3 loop: CASSLGTGTGVYGYTF. The DNA of the CDR3 is TGCGCCAGCAGCTTGGGGACCGGGACAGGGGTCTATGGCTACACCTTC. The chain combines TRBV5-1 with TRBJ1-2; 10 bases are a match to TRBD1. This CDR3 has 16 amino acids. Germline CDR1 is SGHRS and CDR2 is YFSETQ. The J segment lost 4 bases and the V segment lost 0 bases, leaving 6 bases of the junction unmatched.

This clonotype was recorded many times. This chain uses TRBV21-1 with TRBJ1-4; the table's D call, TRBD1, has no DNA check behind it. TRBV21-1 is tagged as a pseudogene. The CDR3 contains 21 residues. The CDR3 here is CASSKRGADRAFDLYNEKLFF. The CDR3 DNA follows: TGTGCCAGCAGCAAACGGGGAGCGGACAGGGCATTTGACTTATATAATGAAAAACTGTTTTTT.

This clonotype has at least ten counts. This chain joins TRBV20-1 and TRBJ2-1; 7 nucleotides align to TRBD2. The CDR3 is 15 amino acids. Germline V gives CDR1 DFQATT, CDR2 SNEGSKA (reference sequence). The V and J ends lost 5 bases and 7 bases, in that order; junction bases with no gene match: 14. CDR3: CSAAPPWGGRNEQFF. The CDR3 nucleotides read TGCAGTGCTGCCCCCCCCTGGGGGGGGAGGAATGAGCAGTTCTTC.

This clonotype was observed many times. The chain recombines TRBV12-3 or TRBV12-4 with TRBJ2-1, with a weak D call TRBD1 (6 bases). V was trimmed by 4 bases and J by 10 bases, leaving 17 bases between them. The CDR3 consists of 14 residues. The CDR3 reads CASSYGGHNAEQFF. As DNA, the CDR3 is TGTGCCAGCAGTTATGGGGGACACAATGCGGAGCAGTTCTTC.

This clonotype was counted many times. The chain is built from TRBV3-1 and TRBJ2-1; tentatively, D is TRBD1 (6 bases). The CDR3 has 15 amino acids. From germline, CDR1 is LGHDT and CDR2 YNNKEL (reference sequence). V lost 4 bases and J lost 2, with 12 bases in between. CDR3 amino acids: CASSRQALPYNEQFF. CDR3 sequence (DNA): TGTGCCAGCAGCCGACAGGCCCTTCCCTACAATGAGCAGTTCTTC.

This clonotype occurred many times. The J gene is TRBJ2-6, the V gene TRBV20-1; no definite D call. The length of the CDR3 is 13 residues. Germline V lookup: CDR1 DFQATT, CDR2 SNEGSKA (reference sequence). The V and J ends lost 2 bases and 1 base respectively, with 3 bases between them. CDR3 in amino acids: CSARLSGANVLTF. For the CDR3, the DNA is TGCAGTGCTAGACTATCTGGGGCCAACGTCCTGACTTTC.

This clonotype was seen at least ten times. CDR3 protein: CASLAGTDGYTF. DNA for the CDR3: TGTGCCAGCTTAGCCGGGACAGATGGCTACACCTTC. The chain joins TRBV12-3 or TRBV12-4 to TRBJ1-2; 7 positions agree with TRBD1. J gave up 6 bases and V 8 bases, and 6 bases lay outside the gene matches. This CDR3 has 12 residues.

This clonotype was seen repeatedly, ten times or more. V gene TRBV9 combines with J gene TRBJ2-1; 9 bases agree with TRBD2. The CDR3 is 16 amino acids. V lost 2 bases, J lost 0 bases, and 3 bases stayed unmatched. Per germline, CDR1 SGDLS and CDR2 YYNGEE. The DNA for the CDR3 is TGTGCCAGCAGCGTTAGCGGGGGCCTCTCCTACAATGAGCAGTTCTTC. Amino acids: CASSVSGGLSYNEQFF.

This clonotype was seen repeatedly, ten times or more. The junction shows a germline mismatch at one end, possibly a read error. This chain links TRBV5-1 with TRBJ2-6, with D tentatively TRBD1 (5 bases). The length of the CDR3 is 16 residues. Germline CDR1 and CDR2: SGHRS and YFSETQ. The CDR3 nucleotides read TGCGCCAGCAGCTTGGCGAGTTACTCTGGGGCCAACGTCATGACTTTC. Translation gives CASSLASYSGANVMTF.

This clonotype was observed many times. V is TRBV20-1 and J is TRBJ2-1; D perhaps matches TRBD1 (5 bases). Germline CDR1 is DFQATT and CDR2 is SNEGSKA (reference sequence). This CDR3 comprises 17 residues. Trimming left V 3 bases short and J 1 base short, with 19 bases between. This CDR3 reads CSARVPMSAGSYNEQFF. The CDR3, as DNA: TGCAGTGCTAGGGTCCCTATGAGTGCAGGGTCCTACAATGAGCAGTTCTTC.

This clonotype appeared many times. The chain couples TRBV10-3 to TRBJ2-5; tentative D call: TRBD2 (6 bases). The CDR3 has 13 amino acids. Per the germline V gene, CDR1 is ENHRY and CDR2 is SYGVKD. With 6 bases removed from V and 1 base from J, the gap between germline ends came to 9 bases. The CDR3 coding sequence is TGTGCCATCAGCCCGGGAGCCCAAGAGACCCAGTACTTC. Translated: CAISPGAQETQYF.

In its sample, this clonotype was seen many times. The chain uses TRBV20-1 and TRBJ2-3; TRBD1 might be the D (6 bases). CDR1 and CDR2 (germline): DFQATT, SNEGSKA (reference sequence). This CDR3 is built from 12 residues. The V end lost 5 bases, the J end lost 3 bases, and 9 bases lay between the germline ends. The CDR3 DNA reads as TGCAGTGCTTGGACAGAAACAGATACGCAGTATTTT. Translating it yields CSAWTETDTQYF.

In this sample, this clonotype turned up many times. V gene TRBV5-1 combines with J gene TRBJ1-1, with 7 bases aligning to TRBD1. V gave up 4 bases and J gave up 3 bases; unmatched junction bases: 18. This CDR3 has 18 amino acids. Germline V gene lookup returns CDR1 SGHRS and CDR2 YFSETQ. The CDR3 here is CASSRMTGRKLLDTEAFF. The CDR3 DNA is TGCGCCAGCAGCCGAATGACAGGGAGGAAACTCCTGGACACTGAAGCTTTCTTT.